This TCR beta chain was sequenced for a study of molecular identifiers for immune sequencing clone quantification. Findings of the study overall: Identical TCR molecules that share a barcode could lead to an underestimation of highly expanded clone sizes.

V lost 3 bases to trimming and J lost 0 bases, with 8 bases between them. The length of the CDR3 is 14 residues. Germline V gene sequence: CDR1 LNHDA, CDR2 SQIVND (reference sequence). Via MiXCR, TCRdb re-called the PCR reads, giving one row per CDR3 protein. The table records 88,000 or so distinct CDR3 sequences, roughly 21% of them present only once. A word on this clonotype: Its target is unknown. A much larger clone sits a single nucleotide away, making a read error possible. This CDR3 fails to terminate in the conserved phenylalanine or tryptophan, so it likely reflects a read error.

With 10%, 30% or 50% of RNA, roughly 17,000 to 1,000,000 naive CD8 T cells were sequenced. The authors sorted naive CD8 T cells as CD8+CD4-CCR7+CD45RA+. V is TRBV19 and J is TRBJ1-1, with D possibly matching TRBD1 (6 bases). Sequenced sample: naive CD8+ T cells from blood, with Jurkat cell RNA spiked in. Noted subset: FACS-sorted CD8+CD4-CCR7+CD45RA+ naive T cells. This receptor was taken from a human donor in good health. Some libraries in this study had Jurkat cell RNA spiked in. The CDR3 DNA reads TGTGCCAGTAGTATGGGACATCTGAACACTGAAGCTTTCCTT. As protein: CASSMGHLNTEAFL.